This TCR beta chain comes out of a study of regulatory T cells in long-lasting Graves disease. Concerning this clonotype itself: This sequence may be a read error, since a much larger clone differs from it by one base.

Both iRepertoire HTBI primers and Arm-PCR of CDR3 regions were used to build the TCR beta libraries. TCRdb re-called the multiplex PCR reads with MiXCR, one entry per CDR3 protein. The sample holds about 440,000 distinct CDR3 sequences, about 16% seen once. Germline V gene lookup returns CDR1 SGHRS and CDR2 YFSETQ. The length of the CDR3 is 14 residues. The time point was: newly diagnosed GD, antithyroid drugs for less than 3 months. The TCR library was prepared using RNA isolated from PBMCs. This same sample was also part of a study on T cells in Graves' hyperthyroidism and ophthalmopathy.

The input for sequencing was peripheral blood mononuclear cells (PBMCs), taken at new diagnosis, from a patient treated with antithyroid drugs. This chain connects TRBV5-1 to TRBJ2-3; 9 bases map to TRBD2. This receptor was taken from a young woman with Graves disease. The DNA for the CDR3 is TGCGCCAGCAAAATAGCGGGGGACACAGATGCGCAGTATTTT. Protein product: CASKIAGDTDAQYF.